Listed below are T cell receptor beta chains from one sample, sequenced in a study of CD8 T cells in Susac syndrome. TCRdb analysed the immunoSEQ multiplex PCR reads with MiXCR anew, one entry per CDR3 protein. The sample gives about 150,000 distinct CDR3 sequences, 85% to 95% of which show up once; roughly 0.1% is in the top ten. Input material: CD4+ T cells from PBMCs. The source is a human donor with multiple sclerosis. The CDR3 runs from the conserved cysteine through the conserved F or W. D genes are given only for firm matches. Rows may omit the clone size; those that give it use once, few, many or a size class.

D gene	clone size	V gene	J gene	CDR3 DNA	CDR3 protein
TRBD1	NA	TRBV27	TRBJ1-2	TGTGCCAGCAGTTCCCCGGGACAGGGGGCCTATGGCTACACCTTC	CASSSPGQGAYGYTF
NA	NA	TRBV3-1	TRBJ1-2	TGTGCCAGCAGCCCGACCGAGGCCTATGGCTACACCTTC	CASSPTEAYGYTF
NA	NA	TRBV9	TRBJ1-3	TGTGCCAGCAGCGTAAATCATGGAAACTCCCCTGGAAACACCATATATTTT	CASSVNHGNSPGNTIYF
NA	NA	TRBV5-1	TRBJ2-1	TGCGCCAGCAGCTTTTCGACAGTCAACAATGAGCAGTTCTTC	CASSFSTVNNEQFF
NA	NA	TRBV6-6	TRBJ1-2	TGTGCCAGCAGTCCTACTATCGGGGGCTATGGCTACACCTTC	CASSPTIGGYGYTF
NA	NA	TRBV7-9	TRBJ2-7	TGTGCCAGCAGCTTAGGCGCGGTGAGCTCCTACGAGCAGTACTTC	CASSLGAVSSYEQYF
NA	once	TRBV6-5	TRBJ2-7	TGTGCCAGCAGTTACTCCTATTTTGGGGGTTACGAGCAGTACTTC	CASSYSYFGGYEQYF
NA	NA	TRBV5-4	TRBJ2-3	TGTGCCAGCAGCTCACAGGCCGGGGATACGCAGTATTTT	CASSSQAGDTQYF
NA	NA	TRBV20-1	TRBJ2-6	TGCAGTGCTCCCGGGTTGCTCTCTGGGGCCAACGTCCTGACTTTC	CSAPGLLSGANVLTF
TRBD2	NA	TRBV5-1	TRBJ2-7	TGCGCCAGCAGCCCGCTAGTGGGCGGGGGCTACGAGCAGTACTTC	CASSPLVGGGYEQYF
NA	NA	TRBV12-3/TRBV12-4	TRBJ1-1	TGTGCCAGCAGTTTTTCAGGGCACGGCACTGAAGCTTTCTTT	CASSFSGHGTEAFF
TRBD1	NA	TRBV10-2	TRBJ2-2	TGCGCCACCGGGACAGTTAGGGCCGGGGAGCTGTTTTTT	CATGTVRAGELFF
TRBD2	NA	TRBV28	TRBJ2-3	TGTGCCAGCAGTTTTTACGCGGGGGGAGTCACAGATACGCAGTATTTT	CASSFYAGGVTDTQYF
NA	NA	TRBV27	TRBJ2-4	TGTGCCAGCAGACCGGTGGAGGGGGGGAAAAACATTCAGTACTTC	CASRPVEGGKNIQYF
NA	NA	TRBV28	TRBJ2-7	TGTGCCAGCAGTTCCCCCACAGGAATCAACGAGCAGTACTTC	CASSSPTGINEQYF
NA	NA	TRBV2	TRBJ1-2	TGTGCCAGCGAGGCAGTTGAGGCTAACTATGGCTACACCTTC	CASEAVEANYGYTF
NA	few	TRBV5-1	TRBJ1-1	TGCGCCAGCAGCTTTGGATCGCAGAACACTGAAGCTTTCTTT	CASSFGSQNTEAFF
NA	NA	TRBV7-9	TRBJ1-3	TGTGCCAGCAGTCAGGGGCTGGGAAACACCATATATTTT	CASSQGLGNTIYF
NA	NA	TRBV7-2	TRBJ2-3	TGTGCCAGCAGCTCTATAGCGGCTGAGCAGTATTTT	CASSSIAAEQYF
NA	NA	TRBV15	TRBJ1-5	TGTGCCACCAGCAGAGAACTCAATCAGCCCCAGCATTTT	CATSRELNQPQHF
NA	NA	TRBV2	TRBJ1-2	TGTGCCAGCAGCGTTGTAGAGTATGGCTACACCTTC	CASSVVEYGYTF
TRBD2	few	TRBV9	TRBJ2-7	TGTGCCAGCAGCGTAGGCGGGGGGAACTCCTACGAGCAGTACTTC	CASSVGGGNSYEQYF
NA	NA	TRBV11-2	TRBJ2-3	TGTGCCAGCAGCCCCTTCTTGAGACTGGATAGTGATACGCAGTATTTT	CASSPFLRLDSDTQYF
NA	few	TRBV30	TRBJ1-5	TGTGCCTGGGGAAGGGGCGGCTCCGGGCAGCCCCAGCATTTT	CAWGRGGSGQPQHF
TRBD1	NA	TRBV10-3	TRBJ2-7	TGTGCCATCAGTGACCCTTTTAGGGGGCTTCAGTACGAGCAGTACTTC	CAISDPFRGLQYEQYF
TRBD2	NA	TRBV28	TRBJ2-1	TGTGCCAGCAGTCCCGGGGCGGGAGGCGATTTGGAGGAGATCTTC	CASSPGAGGDLEEIF
NA	NA	TRBV5-1	TRBJ1-2	TGCGCCAGCAGGGACACAGACAACTATGGCTACACCTTC	CASRDTDNYGYTF
TRBD1	NA	TRBV10-3	TRBJ1-2	TGTGCCATCAGTCGATCGACAGGGATCGATGGCTACACCTTC	CAISRSTGIDGYTF
TRBD2	NA	TRBV7-2	TRBJ2-1	TGTGCCAGCAAGCGCGGGAGCTTAAACAATGAGCAGTTCTTC	CASKRGSLNNEQFF
NA	NA	TRBV20-1	TRBJ2-3	TGCAGTGCTAAGTCCAGCACAGATACGCAGTATTTT	CSAKSSTDTQYF
NA	NA	TRBV11-2	TRBJ2-5	TGTGCCAGCAGCCCTCGGGGGACCCAGTACTTC	CASSPRGTQYF
NA	NA	TRBV7-9	TRBJ2-1	TGTGCCAGCAGCTTAGAGTGGGCGAGCTCCTACAATGAGCAGTTCTTC	CASSLEWASSYNEQFF
NA	NA	TRBV28	TRBJ2-4	TGTGCCAGCCAGGTTGGGGGGCGGAACATTCAGTACTTC	CASQVGGRNIQYF
TRBD1	NA	TRBV3-1	TRBJ1-3	TGTGCCAGCAGCCCGGGACAGGGGCTTGGAAACACCATATATTTT	CASSPGQGLGNTIYF
NA	NA	TRBV28	TRBJ1-2	TGTGCCAGCAGTCCCCCGGGCAGATTCTATGGCTACACCTTC	CASSPPGRFYGYTF
NA	NA	TRBV7-9	TRBJ1-3	TGTGCCAGCAGCTTAGGACAGCCACTCTCTGGAAACACCATATATTTT	CASSLGQPLSGNTIYF
NA	NA	TRBV3-1	TRBJ1-2	TGTGCCAGCAGCCAAGCGCCCTCGTGGAACTATGGCTACACCTTC	CASSQAPSWNYGYTF
NA	NA	TRBV20-1	TRBJ2-7	TGCAGTGCTAGAGCCCAGGGGCCTCCGGTCAACGAGCAGTACTTC	CSARAQGPPVNEQYF
TRBD1	NA	TRBV30	TRBJ1-4	TGTGCCTGGAGATATGGGGGGACAGTTAATGAAAAACTGTTTTTT	CAWRYGGTVNEKLFF
NA	NA	TRBV6-5	TRBJ1-1	TGTGCCAGCAGTTTTAGGGGGGAGGTGACCACTGAAGCTTTCTTT	CASSFRGEVTTEAFF
NA	NA	TRBV27	TRBJ1-5	TGTGCCAGCAGTTCCCTGGGGGCCTCCGATCAGCCCCAGCATTTT	CASSSLGASDQPQHF
NA	NA	TRBV18	TRBJ2-2	TGTGCCAGCTCAGACGTAGCGAACACCGGGGAGCTGTTTTTT	CASSDVANTGELFF
TRBD2	NA	TRBV7-2	TRBJ2-2	TGTGCCAGCAGCGGGAGCGGGGCGAACACCGGGGAGCTGTTTTTT	CASSGSGANTGELFF
TRBD2	NA	TRBV20-1	TRBJ2-1	TGCAGTGCTAGGGGGGGGGTTTATGAGCAGTTCTTC	CSARGGVYEQFF
TRBD1	NA	TRBV7-8	TRBJ1-6	TGTGCCAGCAGCTTATTGAGACCAGGGGGTGATTCACCCCTCCACTTT	CASSLLRPGGDSPLHF
TRBD2	once	TRBV5-1	TRBJ2-1	TGCGCCAGCAGCGCCGGGACTAGCGGGAGTTTCTCCGCGTTCTTC	CASSAGTSGSFSAFF
NA	NA	TRBV5-1	TRBJ2-1	TGCGCCAGCGCCGAGCCCTACAATGAGCAGTTCTTC	CASAEPYNEQFF
NA	NA	TRBV2	TRBJ1-2	TGTGCCAGCAGTGAATCGGGACTCGGTGGCTACACCTTC	CASSESGLGGYTF
TRBD1	NA	TRBV7-6	TRBJ1-3	TGTGCCAGCAGCGCGACAGGGATCGGAAACACCATATATTTT	CASSATGIGNTIYF
NA	NA	TRBV2	TRBJ2-1	TGTGCCAGCAGTGATTGGGCTAGCGCTTACAATGAGCAGTTCTTC	CASSDWASAYNEQFF
TRBD2	NA	TRBV6-2/TRBV6-3	TRBJ2-2	TGTGCCAGCAGTAGACCACGGACTAGCGGGAGACACGTCACCGGGGAGCTGTTTTTT	CASSRPRTSGRHVTGELFF
TRBD2	NA	TRBV5-1	TRBJ2-7	TGCGCCAGCAGCTTGAGAGGGACTAGCGGGGGGAGCTCCTACGAGCAGTACTTC	CASSLRGTSGGSSYEQYF
TRBD1	NA	TRBV28	TRBJ2-1	TGTGCCAGCAGACTCTACGCCGGGACAGAAAACAATGAGCAGTTCTTC	CASRLYAGTENNEQFF
TRBD1	NA	TRBV3-1	TRBJ1-1	TGTGCCAGCAGCGAGGGACAGGGAGTCTTTGCCACTGAAGCTTTCTTT	CASSEGQGVFATEAFF
TRBD2	few	TRBV3-1	TRBJ2-7	TGTGCCAGCAGCCGGGACTACGGGTACGAGCAGTACTTC	CASSRDYGYEQYF